This T cell receptor beta chain was retrieved from a study of cytomegalovirus exposure and HLA in healthy donors. It was with 60 Vbeta and 13 Jbeta primers that the PCR ran. TCRdb's copy holds only in-frame clones and misses some; the assay was immunoSEQ multiplex PCR. The sample includes 90,000 to 150,000 clones, roughly 15% of them seen just once. Germline CDR1 and CDR2: PRHDT and FYEKMQ (reference sequence). The CDR3 covers 14 residues. Study findings and constraints: Further analysis, carried out later, found HLA-associated TCR beta chains more clonally expanded than equally common other chains.

While unrecorded immune exposures were likely, the donors were nominally healthy when sampled. In this sample, this clone turned up a few times. Its antigen remains unknown. The chain carries TRBV13 and TRBJ2-5; the match to TRBD2 covers 13 bases. The DNA end lines up better with TRBJ2-7; the J call may be wrong. The sequence was collected from a young woman in good health and CMV-seronegative. The sequenced material came from PBMCs. CDR3 amino acids: CASRLAGGPYEQYF. DNA for the CDR3: TGTGCCAGCAGACTAGCGGGGGGGCCCTACGAGCAGTACTTC.